The sequence of this T cell receptor (beta chain) was determined in a study of blood T cell repertoires in COVID-19. The wider study: Samples taken during acute and convalescent COVID-19 were collected in the United States, Italy and Spain. Sources were T cells, B-cell-depleted T cells, or PBMCs; the material itself was cDNA or gDNA.

The repertoire was sequenced with immunoSEQ multiplex PCR; TCRdb's copy has only in-frame clones and lacks some. The sample holds 140,000 or so clones; around 87% are singletons and the top ten take approximately 40%. The sample taken for sequencing was peripheral blood. This receptor was obtained from a man aged 45-65 years who had recovered from COVID-19.

CDR3 DNA sequence: TGTGCCAGCGCGCTGGGGACAGGGGTTCAGCCCCAGCATTTT. This codes for CASALGTGVQPQHF. This chain connects TRBV27 to TRBJ1-5; 10 bases agree with TRBD1. Trimming at V came to 8 bases and at J to 6 bases, leaving 7 bases not matched to a gene. Germline values: CDR1 MNHEY, CDR2 SMNVEV (reference sequence). CDR3 length equals 14 residues.